This T cell receptor beta chain came from a study of blood T cell repertoires in COVID-19. Study in general: The origin of the acute and convalescent COVID-19 samples was the United States, Italy and Spain. In each case, the material was cDNA or gDNA derived from T cells, B-cell-depleted T cells, or PBMCs.

Clones were read by immunoSEQ multiplex PCR, and TCRdb kept only the in-frame ones, dropping some. The sample gives some 130,000 clones, approximately 83% of which show up once; around 17% is in the top ten. What was sequenced was peripheral blood. This clonotype was obtained from a woman aged 50 to 65 who had recovered from COVID-19.

CDR3 region: CAWGLGFGEQYF. DNA for the CDR3: TGTGCCTGGGGCCTCGGGTTTGGCGAGCAGTACTTC. V usage is TRBV30 and J usage is TRBJ2-7, with D hard to call. The CDR3 has 12 residues. V was shortened by 5 bases and J by 6 bases, with 14 bases between the two germline ends. CDR1 is GTSNPN, CDR2 SVGIG, per germline (reference sequence). The entire variable domain, with the rest obtained from reference TRBV30 and TRBJ2-7, is as follows: SQTIHQWPATLVQPVGSPLSLECTVEGTSNPNLYWYRQAAGRGLQLLFYSVGIGQISSEVPQNLSASRPQDRQFILSSKKLLLSDSGFYLCAWGLGFGEQYFGPGTRLTVT.